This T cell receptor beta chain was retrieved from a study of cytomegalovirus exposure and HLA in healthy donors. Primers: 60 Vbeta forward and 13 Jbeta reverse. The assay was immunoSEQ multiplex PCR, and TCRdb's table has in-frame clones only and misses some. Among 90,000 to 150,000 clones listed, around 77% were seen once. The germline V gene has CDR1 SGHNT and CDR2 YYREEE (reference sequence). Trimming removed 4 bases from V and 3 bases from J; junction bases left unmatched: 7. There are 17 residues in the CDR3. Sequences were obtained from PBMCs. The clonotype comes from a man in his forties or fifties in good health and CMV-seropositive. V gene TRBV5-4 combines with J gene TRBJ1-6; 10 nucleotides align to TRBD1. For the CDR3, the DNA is TGTGCCAGCAGCCAAACCGGGACAGGGGACTATAATTCACCCCTCCACTTT. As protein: CASSQTGTGDYNSPLHF.